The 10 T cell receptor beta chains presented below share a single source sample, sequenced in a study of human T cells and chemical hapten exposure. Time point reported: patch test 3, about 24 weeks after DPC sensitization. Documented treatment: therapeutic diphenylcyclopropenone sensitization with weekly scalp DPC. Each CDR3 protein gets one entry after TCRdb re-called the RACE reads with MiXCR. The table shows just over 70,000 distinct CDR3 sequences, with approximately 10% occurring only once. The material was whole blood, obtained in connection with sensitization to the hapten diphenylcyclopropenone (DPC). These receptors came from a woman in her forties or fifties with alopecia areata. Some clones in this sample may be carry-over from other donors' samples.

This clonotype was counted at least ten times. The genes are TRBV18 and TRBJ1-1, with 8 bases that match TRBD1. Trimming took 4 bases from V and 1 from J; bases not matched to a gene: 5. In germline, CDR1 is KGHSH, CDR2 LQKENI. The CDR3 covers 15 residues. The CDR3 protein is CASSQMGQENTEAFF. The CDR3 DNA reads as TGTGCCAGCTCACAGATGGGACAGGAGAACACTGAAGCTTTCTTT.

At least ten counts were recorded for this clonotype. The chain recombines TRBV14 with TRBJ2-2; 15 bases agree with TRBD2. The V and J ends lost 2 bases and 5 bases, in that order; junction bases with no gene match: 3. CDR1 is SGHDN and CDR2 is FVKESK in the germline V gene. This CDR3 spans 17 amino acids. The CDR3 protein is CASSQPGLAGGTGELFF. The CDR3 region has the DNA TGTGCCAGCAGCCAACCGGGACTAGCGGGAGGAACCGGGGAGCTGTTTTTT.

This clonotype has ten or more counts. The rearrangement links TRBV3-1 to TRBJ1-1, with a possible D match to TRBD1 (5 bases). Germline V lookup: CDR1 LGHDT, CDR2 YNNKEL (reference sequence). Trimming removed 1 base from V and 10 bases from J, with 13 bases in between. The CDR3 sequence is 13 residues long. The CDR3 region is CASSQGFGGGAFF. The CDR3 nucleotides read TGTGCCAGCAGCCAAGGGTTTGGGGGGGGAGCTTTCTTT.

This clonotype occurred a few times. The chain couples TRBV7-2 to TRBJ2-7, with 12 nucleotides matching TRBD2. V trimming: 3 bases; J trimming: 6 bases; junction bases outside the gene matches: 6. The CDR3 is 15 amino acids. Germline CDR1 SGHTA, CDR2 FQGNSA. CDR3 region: CASSLKASGRAEQYF. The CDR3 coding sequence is TGTGCCAGCAGCTTGAAGGCTAGCGGGAGGGCCGAGCAGTACTTC.

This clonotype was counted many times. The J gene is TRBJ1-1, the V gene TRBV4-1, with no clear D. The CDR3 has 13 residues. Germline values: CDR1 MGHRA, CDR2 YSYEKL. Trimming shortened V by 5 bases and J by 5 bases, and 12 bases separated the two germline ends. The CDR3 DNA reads TGCGCCAGCAGCTGGAGATTAGGGACTGAAGCTTTCTTT. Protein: CASSWRLGTEAFF.

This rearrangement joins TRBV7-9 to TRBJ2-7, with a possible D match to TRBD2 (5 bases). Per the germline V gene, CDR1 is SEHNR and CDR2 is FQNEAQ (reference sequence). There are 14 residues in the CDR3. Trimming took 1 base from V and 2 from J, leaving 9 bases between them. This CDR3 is CASSLVPGTYEQYF. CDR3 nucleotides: TGTGCCAGCAGCTTAGTGCCGGGGACCTACGAGCAGTACTTC.

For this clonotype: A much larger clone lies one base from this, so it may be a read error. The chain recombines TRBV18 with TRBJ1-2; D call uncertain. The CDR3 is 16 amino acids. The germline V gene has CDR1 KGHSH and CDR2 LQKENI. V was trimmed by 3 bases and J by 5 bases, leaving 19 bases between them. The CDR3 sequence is CASSPFDGVVQYGYTF. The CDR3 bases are TGTGCCAGCTCACCCTTCGACGGCGTAGTTCAATATGGCTACACCTTC.

This chain's CDR3 is CASSWTGPYNSPLHF. Here the CDR3 DNA reads TGTGCCAGCAGTTGGACAGGGCCTTATAATTCACCCCTCCACTTT. The rearrangement links TRBV6-5 to TRBJ1-6; 8 bases map to TRBD1. V shed 4 bases, J shed 4 bases, and the junction held 3 bases outside the gene matches. Germline loops: CDR1 MNHEY, CDR2 SVGAGI. This CDR3 is built from 15 residues.

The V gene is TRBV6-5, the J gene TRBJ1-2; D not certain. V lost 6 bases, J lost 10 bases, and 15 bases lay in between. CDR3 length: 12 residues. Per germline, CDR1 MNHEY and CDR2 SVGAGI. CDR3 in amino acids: CASRPPGRDYTF. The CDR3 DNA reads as TGTGCCAGCAGACCCCCCGGCCGGGACTACACCTTC.

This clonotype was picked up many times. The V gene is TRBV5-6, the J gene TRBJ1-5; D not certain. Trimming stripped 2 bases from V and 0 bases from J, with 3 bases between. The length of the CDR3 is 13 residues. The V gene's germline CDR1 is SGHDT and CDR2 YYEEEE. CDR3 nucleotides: TGTGCCAGCAGCTTAAGTAGCAATCAGCCCCAGCATTTT. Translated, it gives CASSLSSNQPQHF.